This is a list of T cell receptor beta chains from one sample in a study of T cells in Graves' hyperthyroidism and ophthalmopathy. TCRdb redid the calling of the multiplex PCR reads with MiXCR, one entry per CDR3 protein. The data hold 300,000 to 500,000 distinct CDR3 sequences, with around 15% observed a single time. What was sequenced was blood. Receptor source: a man between 45 and 60 years old with Graves' ophthalmopathy. Both conserved end residues are part of each CDR3. A D gene is named only where the DNA matches it firmly. Where a row states a size, it is once, few, many or the class of an expanded clone; other rows omit it.

abundance | j_gene | v_gene | d_gene | CDR3nt | CDR3aa
NA | TRBJ2-2 | TRBV4-1 | TRBD1 | TGCGCCAGCAGCCAAGGCGGACAGGGTACCGGGGAGCTGTTTTTT | CASSQGGQGTGELFF
many | TRBJ2-2 | TRBV3-1 | NA | TGTGCCAGCAGCCAACGACTATCGAACACCGGGGAGCTGTTTTTT | CASSQRLSNTGELFF
NA | TRBJ2-1 | TRBV10-3 | NA | TGTGCCATCAGTGAGTCGACAGGTCGACGCTCCTACAATGAGCAGTTCTTC | CAISESTGRRSYNEQFF
few | TRBJ2-2 | TRBV7-8 | NA | TGTGCCAGCAGCTTAGGGCGCGGGGAGCTGTTTTTT | CASSLGRGELFF
many | TRBJ2-7 | TRBV29-1 | TRBD2 | TGCAGCGTCTCCGGGACTAGCGGTCGAAGCTCCTACGAGCAGTACTTC | CSVSGTSGRSSYEQYF
NA | TRBJ2-3 | TRBV6-2/TRBV6-3 | TRBD2 | TGTGCCAGCAAATCACTCCGCGGGAGGGCCGAGCTCACAGATACGCAGTATTTT | CASKSLRGRAELTDTQYF
few | TRBJ1-1 | TRBV6-1 | NA | TGTGCCAGCAGCCCGGACACACTGAACACTGAAGCTTTCTTT | CASSPDTLNTEAFF
many | TRBJ1-1 | TRBV29-1 | NA | TGCAGCGTTGAAGATCGGGGTGGAAGGGTGAACACTGAAGCTTTCTTT | CSVEDRGGRVNTEAFF
NA | TRBJ1-1 | TRBV4-1 | NA | TGCGCCAGCAGCCAAGCAACAGGAGCCATGAACACTGAAGCTTTCTTT | CASSQATGAMNTEAFF
NA | TRBJ1-2 | TRBV7-2 | NA | TGTGCCAGCAGTGAATGGGGCCTTTCTAACTATGGCTACACCTTC | CASSEWGLSNYGYTF
many | TRBJ2-1 | TRBV5-6 | NA | TGTGCCAGCAGCTTCTATAACAATGAGCAGTTCTTC | CASSFYNNEQFF
few | TRBJ2-1 | TRBV19 | NA | TGTGCCAGCGAGGATCCGAGTTCCTACAATGAGCAGTTCTTC | CASEDPSSYNEQFF
many | TRBJ1-5 | TRBV20-1 | TRBD1 | TGCAGTGCTAGAACAGGGGGGGATAGCAATCAGCCCCAGCATTTT | CSARTGGDSNQPQHF